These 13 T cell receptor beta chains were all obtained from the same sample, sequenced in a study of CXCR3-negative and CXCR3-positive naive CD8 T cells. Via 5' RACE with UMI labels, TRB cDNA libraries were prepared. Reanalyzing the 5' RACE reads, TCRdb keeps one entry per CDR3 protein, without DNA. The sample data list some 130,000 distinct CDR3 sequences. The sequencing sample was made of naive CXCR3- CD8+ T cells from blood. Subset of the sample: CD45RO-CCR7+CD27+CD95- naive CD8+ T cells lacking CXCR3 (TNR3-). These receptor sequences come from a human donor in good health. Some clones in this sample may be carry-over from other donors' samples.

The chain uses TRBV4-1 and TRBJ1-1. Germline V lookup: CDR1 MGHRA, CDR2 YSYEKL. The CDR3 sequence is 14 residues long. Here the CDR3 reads CASSQVWGATEAFF.

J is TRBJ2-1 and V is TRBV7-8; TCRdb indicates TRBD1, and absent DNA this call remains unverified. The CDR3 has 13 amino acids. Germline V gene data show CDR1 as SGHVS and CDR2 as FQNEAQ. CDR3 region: CASSTGTDNEQFF.

This CDR3 reads CSVELYNEQFF. The rearrangement links TRBV29-1 to TRBJ2-1. This CDR3 has 11 residues. Germline-derived CDR1 and CDR2 are SQVTM and ANQGSEA.

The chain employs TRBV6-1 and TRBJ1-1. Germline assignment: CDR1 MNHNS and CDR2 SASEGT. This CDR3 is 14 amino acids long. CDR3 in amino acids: CASSEMKVGTEAFF.

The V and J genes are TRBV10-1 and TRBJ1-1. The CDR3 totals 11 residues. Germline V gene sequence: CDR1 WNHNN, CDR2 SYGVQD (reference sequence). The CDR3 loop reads CGSSEGTEAFF.

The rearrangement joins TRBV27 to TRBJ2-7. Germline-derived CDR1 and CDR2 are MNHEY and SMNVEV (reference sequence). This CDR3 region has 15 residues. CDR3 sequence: CASSLRQHYSYEQYF.

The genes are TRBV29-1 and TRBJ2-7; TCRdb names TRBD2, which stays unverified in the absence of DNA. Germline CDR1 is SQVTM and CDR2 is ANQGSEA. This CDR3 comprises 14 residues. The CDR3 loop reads CSAESVTPSYEQYF.

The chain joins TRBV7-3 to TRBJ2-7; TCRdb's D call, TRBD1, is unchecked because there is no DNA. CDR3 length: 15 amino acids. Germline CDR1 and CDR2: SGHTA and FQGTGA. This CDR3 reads CASHTAGAEPYEQYF.

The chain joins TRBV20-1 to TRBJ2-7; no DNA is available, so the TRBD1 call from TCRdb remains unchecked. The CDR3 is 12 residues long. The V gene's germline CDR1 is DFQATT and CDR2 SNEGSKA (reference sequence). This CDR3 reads CSAGEQDYEQYF.

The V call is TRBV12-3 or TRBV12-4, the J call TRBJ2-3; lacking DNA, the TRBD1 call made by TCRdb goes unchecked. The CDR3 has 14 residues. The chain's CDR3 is CASSSGQGTDTQYF.

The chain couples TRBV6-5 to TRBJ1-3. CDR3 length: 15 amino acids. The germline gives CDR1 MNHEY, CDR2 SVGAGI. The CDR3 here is CASSYSKAWMDTIYF.

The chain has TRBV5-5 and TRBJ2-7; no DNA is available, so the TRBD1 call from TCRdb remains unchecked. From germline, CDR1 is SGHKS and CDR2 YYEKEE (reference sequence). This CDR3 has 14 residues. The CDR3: CASSFGAGSYEQYF.

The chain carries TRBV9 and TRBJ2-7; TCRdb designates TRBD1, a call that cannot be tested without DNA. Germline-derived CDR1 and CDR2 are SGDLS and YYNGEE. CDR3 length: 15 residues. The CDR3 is CASRGPREDVYEQYF.